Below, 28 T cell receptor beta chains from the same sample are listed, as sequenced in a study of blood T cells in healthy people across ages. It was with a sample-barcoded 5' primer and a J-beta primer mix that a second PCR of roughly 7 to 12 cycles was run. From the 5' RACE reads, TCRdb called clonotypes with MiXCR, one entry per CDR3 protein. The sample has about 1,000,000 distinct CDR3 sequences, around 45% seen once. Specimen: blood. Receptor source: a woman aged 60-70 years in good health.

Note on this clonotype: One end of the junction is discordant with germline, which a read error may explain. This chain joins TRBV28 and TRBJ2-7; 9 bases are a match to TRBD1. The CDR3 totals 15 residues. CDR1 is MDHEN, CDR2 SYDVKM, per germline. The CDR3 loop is CVSSLETDRGYEQYF. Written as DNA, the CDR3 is TGTGTCAGCAGTTTGGAAACGGACAGGGGATACGAGCAGTACTTC.

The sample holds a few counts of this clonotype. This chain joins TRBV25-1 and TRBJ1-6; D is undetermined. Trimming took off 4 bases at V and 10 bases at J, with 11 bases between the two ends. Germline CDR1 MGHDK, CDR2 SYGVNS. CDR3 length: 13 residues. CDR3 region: CASSGQGHSPLHF. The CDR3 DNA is TGTGCCAGCAGTGGCCAAGGGCACTCACCCCTCCACTTT.

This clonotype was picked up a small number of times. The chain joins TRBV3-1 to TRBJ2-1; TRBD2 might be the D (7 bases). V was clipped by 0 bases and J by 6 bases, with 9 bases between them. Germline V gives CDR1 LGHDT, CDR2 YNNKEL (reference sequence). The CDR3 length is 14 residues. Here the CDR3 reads CASSQEGGVNEQFF. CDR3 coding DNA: TGTGCCAGCAGCCAAGAAGGGGGGGTCAATGAGCAGTTCTTC.

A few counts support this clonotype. CDR3 bases: TGCAGTGCTAGAGGGACGAAGGCTGTCGGAGACTACACCTTC. Translation gives CSARGTKAVGDYTF. The chain is built from TRBV20-1 and TRBJ1-2, with no clear D. Germline V gene data show CDR1 as DFQATT and CDR2 as SNEGSKA (reference sequence). This CDR3 spans 14 amino acids. V was shortened by 1 base and J by 10 bases, with 19 bases between the two germline ends.

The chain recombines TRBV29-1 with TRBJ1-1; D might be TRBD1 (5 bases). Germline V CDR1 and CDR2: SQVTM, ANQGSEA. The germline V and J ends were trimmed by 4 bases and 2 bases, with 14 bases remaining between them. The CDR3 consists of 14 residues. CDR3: CSVGLRGRNTEAFF. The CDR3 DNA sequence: TGCAGCGTTGGGTTGAGGGGACGAAACACTGAAGCTTTCTTT. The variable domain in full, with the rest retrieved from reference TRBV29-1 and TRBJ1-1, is SAVISQKPSRDICQRGTSLTIQCQVDSQVTMMFWYRQQPGQSLTLIATANQGSEATYESGFVIDKFPISRPNLTFSTLTVSNMSPEDSSIYLCSVGLRGRNTEAFFGQGTRLTVV.

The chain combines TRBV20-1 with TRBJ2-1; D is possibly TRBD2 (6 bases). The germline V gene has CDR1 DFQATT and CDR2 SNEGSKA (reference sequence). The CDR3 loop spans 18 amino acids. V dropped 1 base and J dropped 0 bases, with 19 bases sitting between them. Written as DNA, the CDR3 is TGCAGTGCTAGAGCCAATAGGAGGGGTTCAGGCTCCTACAATGAGCAGTTCTTC. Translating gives CSARANRRGSGSYNEQFF.

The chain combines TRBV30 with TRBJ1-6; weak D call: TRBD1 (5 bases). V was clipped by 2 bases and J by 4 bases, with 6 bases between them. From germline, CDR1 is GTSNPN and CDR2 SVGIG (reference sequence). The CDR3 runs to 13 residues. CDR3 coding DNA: TGTGCCTGGAGTAAGGGGTATAATTCACCCCTCCACTTT. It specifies CAWSKGYNSPLHF.

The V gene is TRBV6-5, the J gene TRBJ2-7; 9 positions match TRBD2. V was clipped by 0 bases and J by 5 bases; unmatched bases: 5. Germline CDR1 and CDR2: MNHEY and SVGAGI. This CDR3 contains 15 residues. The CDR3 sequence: CASSYSGGRANEQYF. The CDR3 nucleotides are TGTGCCAGCAGTTACTCGGGCGGGAGGGCTAACGAGCAGTACTTC.

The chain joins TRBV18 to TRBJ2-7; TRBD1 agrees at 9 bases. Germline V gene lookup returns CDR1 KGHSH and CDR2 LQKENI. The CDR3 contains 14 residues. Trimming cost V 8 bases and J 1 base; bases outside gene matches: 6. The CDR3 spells CASTAGTGSYEQYF. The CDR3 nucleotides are TGTGCCAGCACCGCCGGGACAGGGTCCTACGAGCAGTACTTC. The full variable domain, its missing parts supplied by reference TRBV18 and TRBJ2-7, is NAGVMQNPRHLVRRRGQEARLRCSPMKGHSHVYWYRQLPEEGLKFMVYLQKENIIDESGMPKERFSAEFPKEGPSILRIQQVVRGDSAAYFCASTAGTGSYEQYFGPGTRLTVT.

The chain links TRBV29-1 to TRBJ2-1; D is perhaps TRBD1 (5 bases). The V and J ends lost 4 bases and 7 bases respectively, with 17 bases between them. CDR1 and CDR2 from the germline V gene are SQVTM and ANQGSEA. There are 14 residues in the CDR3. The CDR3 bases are TGCAGCGTTGGGGGTGGGGCGCAAAGGAATGAGCAGTTCTTC. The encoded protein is CSVGGGAQRNEQFF.

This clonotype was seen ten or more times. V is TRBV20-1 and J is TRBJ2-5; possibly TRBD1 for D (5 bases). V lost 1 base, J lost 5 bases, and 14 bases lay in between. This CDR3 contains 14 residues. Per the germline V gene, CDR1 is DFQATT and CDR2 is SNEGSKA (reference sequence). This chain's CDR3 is CSARVGLLEETQYF. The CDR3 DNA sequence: TGCAGTGCTAGAGTGGGGCTATTGGAGGAGACCCAGTACTTC.

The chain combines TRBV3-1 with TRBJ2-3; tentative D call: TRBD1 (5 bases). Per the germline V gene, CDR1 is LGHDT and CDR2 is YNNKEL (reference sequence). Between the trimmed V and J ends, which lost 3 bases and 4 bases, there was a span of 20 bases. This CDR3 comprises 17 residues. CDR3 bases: TGTGCCAGCAGCCAGACTGGACACCCGTTCGGCCCAGATACGCAGTATTTT. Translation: CASSQTGHPFGPDTQYF.

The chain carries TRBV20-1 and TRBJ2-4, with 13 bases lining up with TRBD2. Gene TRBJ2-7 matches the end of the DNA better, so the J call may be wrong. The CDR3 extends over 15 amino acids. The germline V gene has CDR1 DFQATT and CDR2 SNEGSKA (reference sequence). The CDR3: CSARDRGLAGHEQYF. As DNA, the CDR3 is TGCAGTGCTAGAGATCGGGGACTAGCGGGACACGAGCAGTACTTC.

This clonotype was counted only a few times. For the CDR3, the DNA is TGTGCCAGCACAACTAGCGGCAGACCGGCGGGGCAGTACTTC. It is translated as CASTTSGRPAGQYF. The rearrangement links TRBV12-3 or TRBV12-4 to TRBJ2-7; the match to TRBD2 covers 8 bases. The length of the CDR3 is 14 residues. V trimming: 7 bases; J trimming: 9 bases; junction bases outside the gene matches: 14.

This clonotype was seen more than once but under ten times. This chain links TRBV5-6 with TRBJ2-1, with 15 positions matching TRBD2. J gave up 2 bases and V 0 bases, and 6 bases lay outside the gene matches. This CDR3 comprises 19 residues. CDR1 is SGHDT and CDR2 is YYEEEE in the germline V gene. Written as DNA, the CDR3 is TGTGCCAGCAGCTTGGCGGGGACTAGCGGGAGGACCCCCTACAATGAGCAGTTCTTC. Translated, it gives CASSLAGTSGRTPYNEQFF.

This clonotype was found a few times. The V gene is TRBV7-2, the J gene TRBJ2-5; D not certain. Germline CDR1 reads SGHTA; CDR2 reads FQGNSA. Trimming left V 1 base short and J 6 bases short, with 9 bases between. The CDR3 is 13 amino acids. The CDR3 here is CASSLGWLKTQYF. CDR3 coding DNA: TGTGCCAGCAGCTTAGGATGGCTGAAGACCCAGTACTTC.

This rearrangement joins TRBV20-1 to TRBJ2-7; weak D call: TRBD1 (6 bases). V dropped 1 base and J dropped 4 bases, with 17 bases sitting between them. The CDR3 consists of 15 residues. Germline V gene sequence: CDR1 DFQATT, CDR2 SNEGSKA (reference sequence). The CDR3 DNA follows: TGCAGTGCTAGAGCCAACCGGGACATGGTATACGAGCAGTACTTC. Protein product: CSARANRDMVYEQYF.

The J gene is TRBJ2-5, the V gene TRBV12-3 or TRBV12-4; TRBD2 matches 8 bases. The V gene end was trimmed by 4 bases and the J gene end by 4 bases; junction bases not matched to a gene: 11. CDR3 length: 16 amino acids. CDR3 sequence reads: CASSYRREAFPETQYF. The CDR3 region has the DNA TGTGCCAGCAGTTATCGGCGGGAGGCGTTTCCAGAGACCCAGTACTTC.

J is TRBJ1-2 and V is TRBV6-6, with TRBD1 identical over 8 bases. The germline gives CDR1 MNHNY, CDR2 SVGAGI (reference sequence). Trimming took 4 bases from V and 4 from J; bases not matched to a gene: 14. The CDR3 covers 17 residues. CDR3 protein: CASSSLQQTGVGYGYTF. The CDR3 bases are TGTGCCAGCAGTTCACTACAACAGACAGGGGTTGGCTATGGCTACACCTTC.

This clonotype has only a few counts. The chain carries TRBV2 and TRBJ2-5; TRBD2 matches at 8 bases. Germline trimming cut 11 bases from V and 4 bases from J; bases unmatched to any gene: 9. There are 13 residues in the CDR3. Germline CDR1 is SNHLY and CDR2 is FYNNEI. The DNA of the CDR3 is TGTGCCGGAGTAGCGGGATGGAGAGAGACCCAGTACTTC. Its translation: CAGVAGWRETQYF. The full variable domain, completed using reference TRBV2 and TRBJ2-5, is EPEVTQTPSHQVTQMGQEVILRCVPISNHLYFYWYRQILGQKVEFLVSFYNNEISEKSEIFDDQFSVERPDGSNFTLKIRSTKLEDSAMYFCAGVAGWRETQYFGPGTRLLVL.

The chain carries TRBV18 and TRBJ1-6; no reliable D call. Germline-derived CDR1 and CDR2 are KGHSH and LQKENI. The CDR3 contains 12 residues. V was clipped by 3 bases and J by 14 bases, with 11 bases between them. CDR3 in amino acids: CASSPGLDSLHF. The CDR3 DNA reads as TGTGCCAGCTCACCCGGCCTAGATTCCCTCCACTTT. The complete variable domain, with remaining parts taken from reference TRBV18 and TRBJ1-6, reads NAGVMQNPRHLVRRRGQEARLRCSPMKGHSHVYWYRQLPEEGLKFMVYLQKENIIDESGMPKERFSAEFPKEGPSILRIQQVVRGDSAAYFCASSPGLDSLHFGNGTRLTVT.

Here the CDR3 reads CASSSRPAGGPYEQYF. The CDR3 DNA is TGTGCCAGCAGTTCACGGCCCGCGGGAGGGCCCTACGAGCAGTACTTC. This sequence joins TRBV6-2 or TRBV6-3 and TRBJ2-7, with 9 bases that match TRBD2. Germline V gene lookup returns CDR1 MNHEY and CDR2 SVGEGT. This CDR3 is built from 16 residues. V lost 4 bases to trimming and J lost 2 bases; unmatched junction nucleotides: 9.

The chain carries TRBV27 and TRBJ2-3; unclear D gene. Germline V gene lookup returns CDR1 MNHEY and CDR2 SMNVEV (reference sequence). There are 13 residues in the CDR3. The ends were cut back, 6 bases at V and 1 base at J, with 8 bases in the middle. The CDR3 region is CASRTPGTDTQYF. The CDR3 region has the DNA TGTGCCAGCAGAACGCCAGGCACAGATACGCAGTATTTT.

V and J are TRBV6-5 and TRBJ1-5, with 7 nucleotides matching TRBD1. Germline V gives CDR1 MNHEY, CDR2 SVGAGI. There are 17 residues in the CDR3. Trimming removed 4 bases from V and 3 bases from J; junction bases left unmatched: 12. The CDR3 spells CASSSKTGWGLNQPQHF. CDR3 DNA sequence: TGTGCCAGCAGTTCCAAGACAGGGTGGGGTCTCAATCAGCCCCAGCATTTT.

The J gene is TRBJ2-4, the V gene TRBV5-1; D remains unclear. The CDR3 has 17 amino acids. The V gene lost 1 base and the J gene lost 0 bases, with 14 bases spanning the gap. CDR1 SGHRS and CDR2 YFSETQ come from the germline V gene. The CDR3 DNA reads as TGCGCCAGCAGCTTGCGTGCGAGGACCCTAGCCAAAAACATTCAGTACTTC. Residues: CASSLRARTLAKNIQYF. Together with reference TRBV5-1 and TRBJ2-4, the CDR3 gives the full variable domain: KAGVTQTPRYLIKTRGQQVTLSCSPISGHRSVSWYQQTPGQGLQFLFEYFSETQRNKGNFPGRFSGRQFSNSRSEMNVSTLELGDSALYLCASSLRARTLAKNIQYFGAGTRLSVL.

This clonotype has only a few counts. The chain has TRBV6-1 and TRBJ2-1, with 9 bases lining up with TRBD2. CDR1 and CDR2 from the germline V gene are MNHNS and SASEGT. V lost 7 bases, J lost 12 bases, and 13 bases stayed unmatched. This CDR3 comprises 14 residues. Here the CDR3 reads CASTPSGRPPVQFF. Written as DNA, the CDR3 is TGTGCCAGCACCCCGAGCGGGAGGCCCCCTGTGCAGTTCTTC.

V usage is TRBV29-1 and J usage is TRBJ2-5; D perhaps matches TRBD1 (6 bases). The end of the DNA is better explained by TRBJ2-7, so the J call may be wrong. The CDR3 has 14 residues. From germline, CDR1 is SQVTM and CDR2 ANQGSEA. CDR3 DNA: TGCAGCGTTGGCCCAGGGGCCCTTGAAGGCGAGCAGTACTTC. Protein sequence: CSVGPGALEGEQYF.

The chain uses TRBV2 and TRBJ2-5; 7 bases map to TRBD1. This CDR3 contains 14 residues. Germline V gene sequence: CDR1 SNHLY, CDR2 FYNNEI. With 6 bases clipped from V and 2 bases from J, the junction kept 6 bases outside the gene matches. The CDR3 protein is CASSANRGQETQYF. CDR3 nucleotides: TGTGCCAGCAGCGCTAACAGGGGACAAGAGACCCAGTACTTC. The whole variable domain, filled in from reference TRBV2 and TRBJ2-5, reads EPEVTQTPSHQVTQMGQEVILRCVPISNHLYFYWYRQILGQKVEFLVSFYNNEISEKSEIFDDQFSVERPDGSNFTLKIRSTKLEDSAMYFCASSANRGQETQYFGPGTRLLVL.